These 5 T cell receptor beta chains originate from one sample sequenced in a study of blood T cells in healthy people across ages. Together with a sample-barcoded 5' primer, a J-beta primer mix was included in a second PCR lasting about 7 to 12 cycles. One entry per CDR3 protein results from TCRdb running MiXCR on the 5' RACE reads. The repertoire consists of 600,000 to 1,000,000 distinct CDR3 sequences, with around a quarter occurring once and the leading ten covering more than 3%. These records were also assigned to another study, of T cells of mothers and their children.

The sample comprised blood. These receptors were obtained from a boy between 10 and 17 years old in good health.

This clonotype occurred a few times. The chain has TRBV4-3 and TRBJ2-1; D is possibly TRBD2 (5 bases). Per the germline V gene, CDR1 is LGHNA and CDR2 is YSLEER. The CDR3 is 16 amino acids. Trimming took off 3 bases at V and 0 bases at J, with 12 bases between the two ends. The CDR3, as DNA: TGCGCCAGCAGCCATGCCGCTGGGAGCTCCTACAATGAGCAGTTCTTC. This gives the protein CASSHAAGSSYNEQFF.

The gene calls are TRBV4-1 and TRBJ1-1; D is perhaps TRBD1 (6 bases). Looked up from germline, CDR1 is MGHRA and CDR2 is YSYEKL. The CDR3 length is 14 residues. V lost 6 bases, J lost 1 base, and 12 bases lay in between. The CDR3 DNA sequence: TGCGCCAGCAGAATTGTAGGGGGGAACACTGAAGCTTTCTTT. Protein sequence: CASRIVGGNTEAFF.

This clonotype was seen a few times. CDR3 coding DNA: TGTGCCAGCACCGGGGGAGGGGCTGGGGCCAACGTCCTGACTTTC. This translates into CASTGGGAGANVLTF. J is TRBJ2-6 and V is TRBV28, with TRBD2 matching 7 bases. Germline CDR1 and CDR2: MDHEN and SYDVKM. Trimming cost V 7 bases and J 2 bases; bases outside gene matches: 5. This CDR3 is built from 15 residues.

V usage is TRBV7-9 and J usage is TRBJ1-2, with a possible D match to TRBD1 (5 bases). The ends were cut back, 5 bases at V and 4 bases at J, with 20 bases in the middle. Germline CDR1 reads SEHNR; CDR2 reads FQNEAQ (reference sequence). CDR3 length equals 16 residues. The CDR3 nucleotides read TGTGCCAGCAGCCCCTCCGGGGCAGGGTATGTCTATGGCTACACCTTC. Translation: CASSPSGAGYVYGYTF.

This clonotype was seen at least ten times. The V gene is TRBV7-9, the J gene TRBJ2-5; 13 nucleotides agree with TRBD2. Germline V gives CDR1 SEHNR, CDR2 FQNEAQ (reference sequence). V dropped 4 bases and J dropped 4; count of bases not matched to a gene: 3. The CDR3 length is 15 residues. CDR3 sequence: CASSWTSGSRETQYF. The CDR3 bases are TGTGCCAGCAGCTGGACTAGCGGGAGTCGAGAGACCCAGTACTTC.